This paragraph covers one T cell receptor (beta chain) sequence. Its antigen is not yet known. One base away there is no much larger clone; base qualities are not given. The source of the sample is a study of blood T cell repertoires in COVID-19 (TCRdb year 2020). Regarding the research as a whole: Collaborator samples came from the United States, Italy and Spain and covered acute and convalescent phases of COVID-19. Subjects who had been exposed to COVID-19, were actively infected with it, or had recovered from it provided the deeply sampled blood TCRbeta repertoires that made up the dataset. Nearly every sample came with metadata listing a de-identified subject ID, COVID-19 status, age in years and sex. The repertoires were made available in a free public database intended to serve as a resource for research on the immune response to SARS-CoV-2. The samples were drawn from the first 160 participants of the ongoing ImmuneRACE study and from more than 1,000 subjects provided by 6 global collaborators. Where HLA class I and class II types were available, the types were taken from metadata supplied by the sample provider, not from assay-based typing. The prospective study material was composed of cDNA or gDNA derived from T cells, B-cell-depleted T cells, or PBMCs.

TCRbeta CDR3 regions were amplified from genomic DNA by means of the immunoSEQ Assay, a bias-controlled multiplex PCR. The source study handled its data this way. Within the assay, amplification of reference gene primers was used to estimate how many nucleated cells each sample contained. To quantify the absolute abundance of each unique TCRbeta CDR3 rearrangement, sequence reads were collapsed and filtered. For each sample, productive Simpson clonality was calculated as the square root of Simpson's diversity index over productive rearrangements. This is the immuneACCESS table as TCRdb keeps it, with only in-frame sequences that have V and J called. A part of the clones is gone; compared with another copy, unresolved V genes explain less than half, and the rest is unexplained. That table gives V, J and clone size, and the DNA gave D and trimming. The table for this sample lists 150,000 to 200,000 clones; approximately 90% of them were counted only once. Roughly 1.5% of the sample goes to the ten largest clones.

The germline V gene yields SGHTS for CDR1 and YDEGEE for CDR2. The CDR3 contains 15 residues, cysteine and phenylalanine counted. Only the CDR3 portion is preserved as DNA: 45 bases, with reading frame beginning at the first base. V loses 3 bases of germline sequence and J loses 0 bases, and the interval between the two ends is 10 bases. The collaborating institutions used their own protocols to collect whole blood in K2EDTA tubes. Collaborator samples were shipped for TCRbeta analysis as frozen whole blood, isolated PBMCs, or DNA extracted from either sample type. Results the study describes overall, beyond this receptor: How much clinical and demographic metadata was included differed by source and by participant, and the metadata was provided uncurated.

The specimen was peripheral blood. This receptor was obtained from a woman aged 50 to 60 with acute or convalescent COVID-19. The chain is encoded by TRBV5-8 joined to TRBJ1-5; TRBD1 is possibly the D segment (5 matching bases). Read as DNA, the sequence is TGTGCCAGCAGCTCCTGGGGGGATAGCAATCAGCCCCAGCATTTT. It translates as CASSSWGDSNQPQHF.